This T cell receptor beta chain was found in a study of blood T cell repertoires in COVID-19. Study information: Samples taken during acute and convalescent COVID-19 were collected in the United States, Italy and Spain. PBMCs, B-cell-depleted T cells, or T cells were the source of the cDNA or gDNA that made up the material.

Germline V lookup: CDR1 KGHDR, CDR2 SFDVKD. V was pared by 1 base and J by 0 bases, with 16 bases between. This CDR3 has 18 amino acids. In the original processing: How many nucleated cells were present was estimated from reference gene primer amplification. The repertoire was sequenced with immunoSEQ multiplex PCR; TCRdb's copy has only in-frame clones and lacks some. The V and J calls and clone size are taken from that table; D and trimming were inferred from the DNA. The sample holds roughly 100,000 clones; around 87% are singletons and the top ten take about 3%. This TCR came from a man over 45 with active or convalescent COVID-19. The rearrangement links TRBV24-1 to TRBJ2-3; D might be TRBD1 (7 bases). Sequences were obtained from peripheral blood. CDR3 nucleotide sequence: TGTGCCACCAGTGATTTCGGAGGGACAGACCCCAGCACAGATACGCAGTATTTT. Residues: CATSDFGGTDPSTDTQYF.